The 24 T cell receptor beta chains reported below all come from one sample, sequenced in a study of Tregs in tolerant kidney transplant recipients. Assay: immunoSEQ multiplex PCR; the TCRdb copy retains only in-frame clones and omits some. The data hold about 77,000 clones, with less than 98% observed a single time. The sequenced sample was CD4+ T cells from blood, obtained before the transplant. The source is a human donor who received a combined kidney and bone marrow transplant.

The rearrangement joins TRBV18 to TRBJ1-6, with D possibly being TRBD1 (6 bases). Trimming left V 6 bases short and J 4 bases short, with 13 bases between. The germline gives CDR1 KGHSH, CDR2 LQKENI. The CDR3 spans 15 residues. This CDR3 reads CASSPRTAYNSPLHF. CDR3 DNA sequence: TGTGCCAGCTCGCCTAGGACAGCTTATAATTCACCCCTCCACTTT.

The J gene is TRBJ2-3, the V gene TRBV9; 8 bases are a match to TRBD1. V lost 1 base to trimming and J lost 1 base; unmatched junction nucleotides: 5. CDR1 SGDLS and CDR2 YYNGEE come from the germline V gene. The length of the CDR3 is 16 residues. This CDR3 reads CASSVRTGIGTDTQYF. CDR3 bases: TGTGCCAGCAGCGTAAGGACAGGGATCGGCACAGATACGCAGTATTTT.

The genes are TRBV19 and TRBJ2-3; 8 bases line up with TRBD2. Germline assignment: CDR1 LNHDA and CDR2 SQIVND (reference sequence). V was pared by 1 base and J by 0 bases, with 6 bases of the junction left unmatched. This CDR3 is built from 17 residues. CDR3 DNA sequence: TGTGCCAGTAGTATAGCTGCGGGAGGCTCTAGCACAGATACGCAGTATTTT. Amino acids: CASSIAAGGSSTDTQYF. The variable domain in full, completed from reference TRBV19 and TRBJ2-3, reads DGGITQSPKYLFRKEGQNVTLSCEQNLNHDAMYWYRQDPGQGLRLIYYSQIVNDFQKGDIAEGYSVSREKKESFPLTVTSAQKNPTAFYLCASSIAAGGSSTDTQYFGPGTRLTVL.

The chain is built from TRBV7-9 and TRBJ2-5, with D perhaps TRBD2 (7 bases). The germline V and J ends were trimmed by 2 bases and 1 base, with 8 bases remaining between them. This CDR3 spans 14 amino acids. Per the germline V gene, CDR1 is SEHNR and CDR2 is FQNEAQ (reference sequence). The CDR3 loop reads CASSLRGAQETQYF. In nucleotides, the CDR3 is TGTGCCAGCAGCTTACGGGGGGCCCAAGAGACCCAGTACTTC.

The CDR3 sequence is CASSLRAGELFF. CDR3 nucleotide sequence: TGTGCCAGCAGCCTCCGAGCCGGGGAGCTGTTTTTT. The J gene is TRBJ2-2, the V gene TRBV11-2; D is undetermined. Trimming took 5 bases from V and 6 from J, leaving 7 bases between them. Germline assignment: CDR1 SGHAT and CDR2 FQNNGV. The CDR3 is 12 amino acids.

CDR3 nucleotides: TGTGCCAGCAGCATAACAGGACACCGATCCACAGATACGCAGTATTTT. It translates to CASSITGHRSTDTQYF. V and J are TRBV7-2 and TRBJ2-3; a weak D match, TRBD1 (5 bases). The ends were cut back, 5 bases at V and 2 bases at J, with 17 bases in the middle. Looked up from germline, CDR1 is SGHTA and CDR2 is FQGNSA. The CDR3 loop spans 16 amino acids.

This chain connects TRBV7-2 to TRBJ1-4; D remains ambiguous. The V and J ends lost 1 base and 7 bases respectively, with 10 bases between them. Germline loops: CDR1 SGHTA, CDR2 FQGNSA. This CDR3 is built from 14 residues. The CDR3 protein is CASSLVRTSEKLFF. The DNA for the CDR3 is TGTGCCAGCAGCTTAGTCAGAACCAGTGAAAAACTGTTTTTT.

This sequence joins TRBV5-5 and TRBJ2-7, with 9 positions matching TRBD1. This CDR3 has 16 amino acids. The V segment lost 4 bases and the J segment 4 bases; nucleotides outside the gene matches: 12. Germline V gene sequence: CDR1 SGHKS, CDR2 YYEKEE (reference sequence). The CDR3 spells CASSLYTGTGLYEQYF. DNA of the CDR3: TGTGCCAGCAGCCTATATACCGGGACAGGGTTGTACGAGCAGTACTTC.

This rearrangement joins TRBV5-1 to TRBJ2-3; TRBD2 agrees at 8 bases. V dropped 4 bases and J dropped 5; count of bases not matched to a gene: 9. The CDR3 is made up of 15 amino acids. From germline, CDR1 is SGHRS and CDR2 YFSETQ. CDR3 DNA sequence: TGCGCCAGCAGCCGGGTGAGCGGGAGTGGAGATACGCAGTATTTT. Translating gives CASSRVSGSGDTQYF.

This chain uses TRBV2 with TRBJ2-5, with TRBD2 matching 7 bases. Germline trimming cut 2 bases from V and 3 bases from J; bases unmatched to any gene: 6. CDR3 length equals 15 residues. Per germline, CDR1 SNHLY and CDR2 FYNNEI. CDR3 nucleotide sequence: TGTGCCAGCAGTGAACGATCGGGGGGAAAAGAGACCCAGTACTTC. It specifies CASSERSGGKETQYF.

The J gene is TRBJ2-2, the V gene TRBV4-2, with 7 positions matching TRBD1. Germline V gives CDR1 LGHNA, CDR2 YNFKEQ. V lost 0 bases and J lost 5; bases outside the gene matches: 6. The CDR3 is 16 residues long. The chain's CDR3 is CASSQERRGWTGELFF. Here the CDR3 DNA reads TGTGCCAGCAGCCAAGAGCGCAGGGGGTGGACCGGGGAGCTGTTTTTT.

This sequence joins TRBV5-1 and TRBJ2-2; 7 bases align to TRBD2. The ends lost 4 bases at V and 3 bases at J; junction bases unmatched: 3. CDR1 and CDR2 (germline): SGHRS, YFSETQ. The CDR3 totals 14 residues. The CDR3 region is CASSRRGDTGELFF. The CDR3 DNA sequence: TGCGCCAGCAGCCGCCGGGGGGACACCGGGGAGCTGTTTTTT.

V usage is TRBV27 and J usage is TRBJ2-7; 14 nucleotides align to TRBD2. Looked up from germline, CDR1 is MNHEY and CDR2 is SMNVEV (reference sequence). The CDR3 totals 16 residues. The trim removed 4 bases at V and 7 bases at J, leaving 9 bases unmatched. The CDR3 here is CASSSTSGRALWEQYF. CDR3 in DNA: TGTGCCAGCAGTTCGACTAGCGGGAGGGCCCTTTGGGAGCAGTACTTC.

Notes on this clone: The CDR3 carries no conserved terminal phenylalanine or tryptophan, so it likely arises from a read error. No DNA is shown, since the ends of the CDR3 on it are uncertain; the CDR3 is the one TCRdb lists. The chain recombines TRBV28 with TRBJ1-2; the table's TRBD1 call for D was not verified on the DNA. The length of the CDR3 is 14 amino acids, counting both ends. Per the germline V gene, CDR1 is MDHEN and CDR2 is SYDVKM. CDR3 amino acids: CASSSPPAGTGPLS.

The chain combines TRBV5-4 with TRBJ1-3; D is undetermined. Trimming took 10 bases from V and 0 from J, leaving 8 bases between them. From germline, CDR1 is SGHNT and CDR2 YYREEE (reference sequence). This CDR3 comprises 12 residues. CDR3 protein: CAWTDSGNTIYF. The CDR3 coding sequence is TGTGCCTGGACTGACTCTGGAAACACCATATATTTT.

This clone was observed once. The chain has TRBV28 and TRBJ1-5; D might be TRBD1 (6 bases). CDR1 is MDHEN, CDR2 SYDVKM, per germline. V lost 4 bases and J 0 bases, leaving 13 bases between the germline ends. This CDR3 has 16 amino acids. For the CDR3, the DNA is TGTGCCAGCAGTTCCGACACAGGGTATAGCAATCAGCCCCAGCATTTT. It specifies CASSSDTGYSNQPQHF.

CDR3: CASSRRAGTGELFF. Here the CDR3 DNA reads TGTGCCAGCAGCCGGAGGGCCGGCACCGGGGAGCTGTTTTTT. The chain recombines TRBV7-2 with TRBJ2-2, with a tentative D call TRBD2 (6 bases). This CDR3 comprises 14 residues. Germline V gene lookup returns CDR1 SGHTA and CDR2 FQGNSA. Trimming shortened V by 5 bases and J by 4 bases, and 11 bases separated the two germline ends.

This clone appeared a single time. The chain couples TRBV6-1 to TRBJ2-2; 11 nucleotides line up with TRBD2. Germline values: CDR1 MNHNS, CDR2 SASEGT. The length of the CDR3 is 16 residues. V gave up 4 bases and J gave up 2 bases; unmatched junction bases: 3. The CDR3 loop is CASSATSGANTGELFF. The CDR3 DNA reads as TGTGCCAGCAGTGCGACTAGCGGGGCCAACACCGGGGAGCTGTTTTTT.

This chain connects TRBV7-3 to TRBJ2-3; possible D gene TRBD1, 6 bases. The CDR3 covers 14 residues. Germline V gene sequence: CDR1 SGHTA, CDR2 FQGTGA. Trimming left V 5 bases short and J 3 bases short, with 12 bases between. The CDR3: CASSLQGLTDTQYF. The CDR3 region has the DNA TGTGCCAGCAGCCTACAGGGTTTAACAGATACGCAGTATTTT.

The V gene is TRBV5-4, the J gene TRBJ2-3, with 11 bases matching TRBD2. This CDR3 comprises 17 residues. Germline V gene sequence: CDR1 SGHNT, CDR2 YYREEE (reference sequence). V shed 0 bases and J 6 bases; nucleotides not matched to a gene: 9. This chain's CDR3 is CASSLGDRLAGKDTQYF. The DNA of the CDR3 is TGTGCCAGCAGCTTGGGGGACAGACTAGCGGGAAAGGATACGCAGTATTTT.

The chain recombines TRBV5-6 with TRBJ1-5, with 7 bases identical to TRBD1. After removal of 3 bases from V and 6 bases from J, the junction contained 6 bases not matched to a gene. This CDR3 is built from 14 residues. From germline, CDR1 is SGHDT and CDR2 YYEEEE. The CDR3 region has the DNA TGTGCCAGCAGCTCCGACAGGGACGGTCAGCCCCAGCATTTT. Translation: CASSSDRDGQPQHF.

The gene calls are TRBV18 and TRBJ2-3; tentatively, D is TRBD2 (5 bases). V gave up 1 base and J gave up 0 bases, with 8 bases separating them. CDR3 length equals 15 residues. Germline CDR1 is KGHSH and CDR2 is LQKENI. The CDR3, as DNA: TGTGCCAGCTCACCACGGGCGGGTAGCACAGATACGCAGTATTTT. This codes for CASSPRAGSTDTQYF.

The chain joins TRBV6-5 to TRBJ1-5; no reliable D call. Between the trimmed V and J ends, which lost 2 bases and 3 bases, there was a span of 8 bases. CDR1 is MNHEY and CDR2 is SVGAGI in the germline V gene. There are 14 residues in the CDR3. The chain's CDR3 is CASSYGRFNQPQHF. Written as DNA, the CDR3 is TGTGCCAGCAGTTACGGGAGATTCAATCAGCCCCAGCATTTT.

The rearrangement joins TRBV5-1 to TRBJ2-4; TRBD2 matches at 8 bases. Germline V gene data show CDR1 as SGHRS and CDR2 as YFSETQ. The V segment lost 4 bases and the J segment 9 bases; nucleotides outside the gene matches: 9. This CDR3 region has 14 residues. The CDR3 DNA sequence: TGCGCCAGCAGCCCCACTAGCGGATTGGGCATTCAGTACTTC. Protein: CASSPTSGLGIQYF. The entire variable domain, with the rest obtained from reference TRBV5-1 and TRBJ2-4, is as follows: KAGVTQTPRYLIKTRGQQVTLSCSPISGHRSVSWYQQTPGQGLQFLFEYFSETQRNKGNFPGRFSGRQFSNSRSEMNVSTLELGDSALYLCASSPTSGLGIQYFGAGTRLSVL.